The 22 T cell receptor beta chains below come from one sample, sequenced in a study of cytomegalovirus exposure and HLA in healthy donors. A multiplex PCR was run with 60 Vbeta primers and 13 Jbeta primers. The repertoire was sequenced with immunoSEQ multiplex PCR; TCRdb's copy has only in-frame clones and lacks some. The sample records roughly 51,000 clones, around 81% being singletons. Input material: PBMCs. Source of these receptors: a boy younger than 18 in good health and CMV-seropositive.

This chain links TRBV2 with TRBJ2-1; 12 bases are shared with TRBD2. The CDR3 is made up of 15 amino acids. Per the germline V gene, CDR1 is SNHLY and CDR2 is FYNNEI. With V trimmed by 7 bases and J by 5 bases, 6 bases remained unmatched. For the CDR3, the DNA is TGTGCCAGCAATCCTAGCGGGGGGGTACACAATGAGCAGTTCTTC. Its translation is CASNPSGGVHNEQFF.

The chain carries TRBV7-9 and TRBJ1-6, with D uncertain. The CDR3 runs to 14 residues. V gave up 4 bases and J gave up 8 bases, with 12 bases separating them. CDR1 SEHNR and CDR2 FQNEAQ come from the germline V gene (reference sequence). The CDR3 sequence: CASSSDGGDSPLHF. CDR3 DNA: TGTGCCAGCAGCTCCGATGGCGGGGATTCACCCCTCCACTTT. Based on the CDR3 plus reference TRBV7-9 and TRBJ1-6, the full variable domain is DTGVSQNPRHKITKRGQNVTFRCDPISEHNRLYWYRQTLGQGPEFLTYFQNEAQLEKSRLLSDRFSAERPKGSFSTLEIQRTEQGDSAMYLCASSSDGGDSPLHFGNGTRLTVT.

This clone has just one count. The rearrangement uses TRBV6-5 and TRBJ2-5, with D tentatively TRBD2 (6 bases). CDR3 length: 15 residues. Trimming removed 2 bases from V and 1 base from J, with 11 bases in between. Germline assignment: CDR1 MNHEY and CDR2 SVGAGI. The CDR3 sequence: CASSYGAGTQETQYF. CDR3 nucleotides: TGTGCCAGCAGTTACGGGGCGGGGACCCAAGAGACCCAGTACTTC.

The chain recombines TRBV7-2 with TRBJ2-2, with 9 bases matching TRBD2. CDR3 size: 18 residues. The junction had 16 bases not matched to a gene; V was cut back by 5 bases and J by 6 bases. Germline-derived CDR1 and CDR2 are SGHTA and FQGNSA. The CDR3 sequence is CASSDRTGRGGRAGELFF. CDR3 DNA: TGTGCCAGCAGCGACCGGACCGGGCGGGGGGGCCGGGCCGGGGAGCTGTTTTTT.

The gene calls are TRBV7-3 and TRBJ1-1; D is unclear. The V gene's germline CDR1 is SGHTA and CDR2 FQGTGA. V lost 4 bases, J lost 6 bases, and 15 bases lay in between. The CDR3 has 14 residues. Here the CDR3 reads CASSSPVEGPEAFF. In DNA form, the CDR3 reads TGTGCCAGCAGCTCCCCAGTGGAGGGTCCTGAAGCTTTCTTT.

The rearrangement links TRBV7-2 to TRBJ2-5, with 8 bases that match TRBD2. Germline CDR1 reads SGHTA; CDR2 reads FQGNSA. V shed 5 bases, J shed 2 bases, and the junction held 7 bases outside the gene matches. The CDR3 loop spans 15 amino acids. The CDR3 DNA sequence: TGTGCCAGCAGCCGACGGGGGGGCCGACAAGAGACCCAGTACTTC. Its translation: CASSRRGGRQETQYF.

This chain links TRBV7-8 with TRBJ2-5; D possibly corresponds to TRBD1 (6 bases). Trimming removed 1 base from V and 2 bases from J, with 17 bases in between. Germline V gene sequence: CDR1 SGHVS, CDR2 FQNEAQ. The CDR3 sequence is 17 residues long. CDR3 sequence (DNA): TGTGCCAGCAGCTTAGGTGGGGGCTGGCGGATACAAGAGACCCAGTACTTC. Its protein is CASSLGGGWRIQETQYF.

Written as DNA, the CDR3 is TGTGCCAGCAGTCCTGGCCGCGGGCCCGAGCAGTTCTTC. Translated: CASSPGRGPEQFF. V gene TRBV11-3 combines with J gene TRBJ2-1; possibly TRBD2 for D (5 bases). CDR1 and CDR2 from the germline V gene are SGHNT and YENEEA. The CDR3 has 13 amino acids. The ends were cut back, 6 bases at V and 10 bases at J, with 16 bases in the middle.

A single count supports this clone. This chain joins TRBV10-1 and TRBJ2-7, with D maybe TRBD1 (6 bases). Germline V gene data show CDR1 as WNHNN and CDR2 as SYGVQD (reference sequence). V was cut by 5 bases and J by 6 bases, with 8 bases left in between. This CDR3 is built from 11 residues. The CDR3 loop reads CASSTGTEQYF. The CDR3, as DNA: TGCGCCAGCAGTACAGGGACCGAGCAGTACTTC.

Written as DNA, the CDR3 is TGTGCCAGCAGCCATATCCGGTCGAGCAGGGCCTACGAGCAGTACTTC. This encodes CASSHIRSSRAYEQYF. J is TRBJ2-7 and V is TRBV11-2, with a tentative D call TRBD1 (5 bases). Trimming left V 5 bases short and J 2 bases short, with 19 bases between. The germline gives CDR1 SGHAT, CDR2 FQNNGV. The CDR3 is 16 residues long.

The V gene is TRBV6-1, the J gene TRBJ1-5; TRBD1 matches 7 bases. This CDR3 contains 13 residues. V shed 5 bases and J 5 bases; nucleotides not matched to a gene: 3. The germline CDR1 and CDR2 sequences are MNHNS and SASEGT. In DNA, the CDR3 is TGTGCCAGCAGTCGACAGGGCGATCAGCCCCAGCATTTT. Translating it yields CASSRQGDQPQHF.

The chain links TRBV18 to TRBJ1-2; D is unresolved. V was cut by 1 base and J by 1 base, with 7 bases left in between. Germline V gene lookup returns CDR1 KGHSH and CDR2 LQKENI. The CDR3 consists of 14 residues. CDR3 nucleotide sequence: TGTGCCAGCTCACCACGCGATCATAACTATGGCTACACCTTC. Translated, it gives CASSPRDHNYGYTF.

The CDR3 DNA reads as TGTGCCAGCAGCTTAACAGGAAACACCATATATTTT. Amino acid sequence: CASSLTGNTIYF. This chain connects TRBV7-9 to TRBJ1-3; D is undetermined. Germline V lookup: CDR1 SEHNR, CDR2 FQNEAQ (reference sequence). CDR3 size: 12 residues. Between the trimmed V and J ends, which lost 2 bases and 4 bases, there was a span of 3 bases. The full variable domain, its missing parts supplied by reference TRBV7-9 and TRBJ1-3, is DTGVSQNPRHKITKRGQNVTFRCDPISEHNRLYWYRQTLGQGPEFLTYFQNEAQLEKSRLLSDRFSAERPKGSFSTLEIQRTEQGDSAMYLCASSLTGNTIYFGEGSWLTVV.

The chain has TRBV5-1 and TRBJ1-1; 10 nucleotides line up with TRBD1. Germline values: CDR1 SGHRS, CDR2 YFSETQ. The CDR3 is 14 amino acids. J gave up 5 bases and V 1 base, and 2 bases lay outside the gene matches. CDR3 sequence: CASSLTGQGTEAFF. CDR3 nucleotides: TGCGCCAGCAGCTTGACGGGACAGGGGACTGAAGCTTTCTTT.

The chain is built from TRBV5-1 and TRBJ2-1; 9 nucleotides agree with TRBD1. Germline CDR1 reads SGHRS; CDR2 reads YFSETQ. Trimming at V came to 2 bases and at J to 5 bases, leaving 5 bases not matched to a gene. This CDR3 comprises 15 residues. This CDR3 reads CASSFRTGAHNEQFF. The CDR3 coding sequence is TGCGCCAGCAGCTTTAGGACAGGGGCTCACAATGAGCAGTTCTTC.

By share, this clone ranks as medium-sized. The chain employs TRBV5-1 and TRBJ1-4; tentatively, D is TRBD1 (5 bases). The length of the CDR3 is 15 residues. Germline lookup yields CDR1 SGHRS and CDR2 YFSETQ. The V gene lost 3 bases and the J gene lost 4 bases, with 13 bases spanning the gap. For the CDR3, the DNA is TGCGCCAGCAGCTCGTCGACAGCGTTTAATGAAAAACTGTTTTTT. Protein: CASSSSTAFNEKLFF. Filled out from reference TRBV5-1 and TRBJ1-4, the complete variable domain reads KAGVTQTPRYLIKTRGQQVTLSCSPISGHRSVSWYQQTPGQGLQFLFEYFSETQRNKGNFPGRFSGRQFSNSRSEMNVSTLELGDSALYLCASSSSTAFNEKLFFGSGTQLSVL.

The J gene is TRBJ1-4, the V gene TRBV11-2; D call uncertain. The CDR3 sequence is 17 residues long. Germline V CDR1 and CDR2: SGHAT, FQNNGV. The V end was cut by 2 bases, the J end by 12 bases, with 25 bases between. The CDR3 reads CASSLLGPRLPVKELFF. The CDR3 DNA reads as TGTGCCAGCAGCTTACTGGGCCCACGCCTACCCGTGAAGGAACTGTTTTTT.

The table lists this clone with a count of one. The V call is TRBV6-1, the J call TRBJ2-3; TRBD2 matches 9 bases. The germline gives CDR1 MNHNS, CDR2 SASEGT. This CDR3 has 13 amino acids. The J segment lost 5 bases and the V segment lost 6 bases, leaving 3 bases of the junction unmatched. The CDR3 DNA is TGTGCCAGCAGGGCTAGCGGGGAAGATACGCAGTATTTT. Protein: CASRASGEDTQYF.

This clone was seen only once. The chain joins TRBV5-4 to TRBJ2-1; 10 nucleotides match TRBD1. V shed 3 bases and J 5 bases; nucleotides not matched to a gene: 5. Germline V gene lookup returns CDR1 SGHNT and CDR2 YYREEE (reference sequence). This CDR3 spans 15 amino acids. The CDR3, as DNA: TGTGCCAGCAGCTGGGGGACAGGGGCCCACAATGAGCAGTTCTTC. Translation: CASSWGTGAHNEQFF.

This clone appeared once. This chain connects TRBV5-1 to TRBJ1-1; 7 bases fit TRBD1. After removal of 8 bases from V and 1 base from J, the junction contained 8 bases not matched to a gene. CDR3 size: 14 residues. Germline values: CDR1 SGHRS, CDR2 YFSETQ. The CDR3 nucleotides are TGCGCCAGTTCCTTATGGACAGGGAACACTGAAGCTTTCTTT. Translating gives CASSLWTGNTEAFF.

The V gene is TRBV12-5, the J gene TRBJ2-6, with 8 bases fitting TRBD1. CDR1 and CDR2 (germline): LGHNT, FRNRAP. The CDR3 is 18 residues long. J lost 0 bases, V lost 4 bases, and 8 bases had no gene match. CDR3 nucleotide sequence: TGTGCTAGTGGTTCGATGACAGGGGCGAACTCTGGGGCCAACGTCCTGACTTTC. Translation gives CASGSMTGANSGANVLTF.

The chain employs TRBV5-5 and TRBJ1-2; tentatively, D is TRBD1 (6 bases). CDR1 is SGHKS, CDR2 YYEKEE, per germline (reference sequence). This CDR3 comprises 14 residues. V was clipped by 0 bases and J by 4 bases, with 10 bases between them. The DNA of the CDR3 is TGTGCCAGCAGCTTGGGACAGGTCCCCTATGGCTACACCTTC. Translated: CASSLGQVPYGYTF.